This T cell receptor beta chain was identified in a study of blood T cell repertoires in COVID-19. CDR3 length: 15 amino acids. The germline V gene encodes CDR1 SGDLS and CDR2 YYNGEE. V shed 4 bases and J shed 2 bases, with 15 bases lying between them. The assay was immunoSEQ multiplex PCR, and TCRdb's table has in-frame clones only and misses some. The top ten clones hold approximately 21% of a sample with approximately 180,000 clones, 87% of them seen once. The material sequenced was peripheral blood. This sequence was found in a man between 60 and 70 years old with active or convalescent COVID-19. The chain carries TRBV9 and TRBJ1-2, with a possible D match to TRBD1 (6 bases). The CDR3 region has the DNA TGTGCCAGCAGCTCGCAAACGCAGGGGAACTATGGCTACACCTTC. Its translation: CASSSQTQGNYGYTF.